The 10 T cell receptor beta chains presented below share a single source sample, sequenced in a study of T cells in Graves' hyperthyroidism and ophthalmopathy. Regions amplified from RNA transcripts were the TCR beta CDR3 regions. HTBI primers were used for first-round RT-PCR of the TCR CDR3. TCRdb recomputed calls from the multiplex PCR reads with MiXCR, one row per CDR3 protein. Of around 190,000 distinct CDR3 sequences in the sample, less than 20% were seen once. Sequenced material: blood. All receptors derive from a woman aged 45-65 years with Graves' hyperthyroidism.

The table lists this clonotype with a few counts. The genes are TRBV29-1 and TRBJ2-7; 7 bases agree with TRBD1. This CDR3 comprises 12 residues. Germline V gene data show CDR1 as SQVTM and CDR2 as ANQGSEA. The trim removed 2 bases at V and 2 bases at J, leaving 0 bases unmatched. CDR3 loop: CSVETGAYEQYF. CDR3 in DNA: TGCAGCGTTGAAACAGGGGCCTACGAGCAGTACTTC.

In this sample, this clonotype turned up many times. This chain links TRBV27 with TRBJ2-7, with TRBD2 identical over 13 bases. Germline V gives CDR1 MNHEY, CDR2 SMNVEV (reference sequence). V trimming: 7 bases; J trimming: 2 bases; junction bases outside the gene matches: 14. CDR3 length equals 18 residues. CDR3 bases: TGTGCCAGCACCAAGGGGGGACTAGCGGGAATAATCCCCTACGAGCAGTACTTC. Translated: CASTKGGLAGIIPYEQYF.

The sample holds many counts of this clonotype. CDR3 DNA: TGCAGTGCCCGCACTAGCGAAAGAGGCGAGCAGTACTTC. The encoded protein is CSARTSERGEQYF. The gene calls are TRBV20-1 and TRBJ2-7; 7 bases are shared with TRBD2. The CDR3 runs 13 residues. The J segment lost 6 bases and the V segment lost 6 bases, leaving 11 bases of the junction unmatched. Germline CDR1 DFQATT, CDR2 SNEGSKA (reference sequence).

This clonotype appeared a few times. V gene TRBV30 combines with J gene TRBJ2-7; D gene ambiguous. Trimming stripped 3 bases from V and 0 bases from J, with 9 bases between. The germline V gene has CDR1 GTSNPN and CDR2 SVGIG (reference sequence). CDR3 length: 13 amino acids. Here the CDR3 reads CAWRKASSYEQYF. The CDR3 region has the DNA TGTGCCTGGAGAAAGGCGAGCTCCTACGAGCAGTACTTC.

This clonotype has a count of ten or more. The CDR3 sequence is CASSSLAGGPWEQFF. CDR3 DNA sequence: TGTGCCAGCAGCTCACTAGCGGGAGGGCCCTGGGAGCAGTTCTTC. The chain joins TRBV5-5 to TRBJ2-1; 13 bases align to TRBD2. The CDR3 runs to 15 residues. J was trimmed by 10 bases and V by 3 bases; bases with no gene match: 7. Per germline, CDR1 SGHKS and CDR2 YYEKEE (reference sequence). Combining the CDR3 with reference TRBV5-5 and TRBJ2-1 gives the whole variable domain DAGVTQSPTHLIKTRGQQVTLRCSPISGHKSVSWYQQVLGQGPQFIFQYYEKEERGRGNFPDRFSARQFPNYSSELNVNALLLGDSALYLCASSSLAGGPWEQFFGPGTRLTVL.

The chain is built from TRBV19 and TRBJ1-1, with D possibly matching TRBD1 (6 bases). The CDR3 length is 13 residues. V dropped 5 bases and J dropped 5 bases, with 12 bases sitting between them. In germline, CDR1 is LNHDA, CDR2 SQIVND (reference sequence). This CDR3 reads CASSWRQVTEAFF. CDR3 in DNA: TGTGCCAGTAGTTGGAGACAGGTGACTGAAGCTTTCTTT.

This clonotype was seen many times. V and J are TRBV20-1 and TRBJ1-2; D is possibly TRBD1 (6 bases). The CDR3 is made up of 13 amino acids. Per germline, CDR1 DFQATT and CDR2 SNEGSKA (reference sequence). Between the trimmed V and J ends, which lost 3 bases and 3 bases, there was a span of 11 bases. CDR3: CSASYRADYGYTF. CDR3 bases: TGCAGTGCTAGTTACAGGGCCGACTATGGCTACACCTTC.

This clonotype has at least ten counts. V gene TRBV12-3 or TRBV12-4 combines with J gene TRBJ2-5; 8 nucleotides agree with TRBD2. The CDR3 has 16 residues. With 2 bases clipped from V and 3 bases from J, the junction kept 8 bases outside the gene matches. The CDR3 sequence: CASSLRRGGAEETQYF. In DNA, the CDR3 is TGTGCCAGCAGTTTACGTCGGGGGGGAGCAGAAGAGACCCAGTACTTC.

Remarks on this clonotype: Being one base from a much bigger clone, this may be a read error. Lacking the conserved final phenylalanine or tryptophan, this CDR3 likely reflects a read error. The CDR3 nucleotides are TGCGCCAGCAGCTTGGGTCGACTAGCGGAGACCTACGAGCAGTACTCC. It encodes CASSLGRLAETYEQYS. The V gene is TRBV5-1, the J gene TRBJ2-7, with TRBD2 identical over 9 bases. Trimming at V came to 0 bases and at J to 2 bases, leaving 6 bases not matched to a gene. The CDR3 sequence is 16 residues long. CDR1 and CDR2 from the germline V gene are SGHRS and YFSETQ.

This clonotype came up a few times. This may arise from a read error, as a much more abundant clone is one base away. The genes are TRBV2 and TRBJ1-1; D may be TRBD1 (5 bases). Germline CDR1 is SNHLY and CDR2 is FYNNEI. CDR3 size: 13 residues. The CDR3 sequence is CASSDRDATEALF. CDR3 DNA: TGTGCCAGCAGTGACAGGGACGCGACTGAAGCTCTCTTT.